A single sample is the source of the 3 T cell receptor beta chains below, sequenced in a study of T cell changes during pregnancy in multiple sclerosis. Clones were read by immunoSEQ multiplex PCR, and TCRdb kept only the in-frame ones, dropping some. This sample yields 85,000 to 130,000 clones, of which 91% are seen a single time; 1.5% to 2% belongs to the top ten. The specimen was peripheral blood, collected before pregnancy. All receptors derive from a female donor with multiple sclerosis, enrolled in a pregnancy study.

The chain combines TRBV5-1 with TRBJ2-7, with 11 positions matching TRBD2. Trimming at V came to 4 bases and at J to 7 bases, leaving 4 bases not matched to a gene. This CDR3 comprises 13 residues. Germline V gene sequence: CDR1 SGHRS, CDR2 YFSETQ. The DNA for the CDR3 is TGCGCCAGCAGCCTGGGACTAGCGGAGGAGCAGTACTTC. Translated: CASSLGLAEEQYF.

The rearrangement joins TRBV6-5 to TRBJ1-2; 9 bases map to TRBD1. The junction had 10 bases not matched to a gene; V was cut back by 6 bases and J by 8 bases. Per germline, CDR1 MNHEY and CDR2 SVGAGI. The CDR3 is 14 amino acids. The CDR3 sequence is CASRLGQGIGGYTF. The DNA of the CDR3 is TGTGCCAGCAGACTGGGACAGGGTATTGGCGGCTACACCTTC.

In its sample, this clone was seen once. The genes are TRBV30 and TRBJ1-2; 10 nucleotides align to TRBD1. CDR1 and CDR2 (germline): GTSNPN, SVGIG (reference sequence). V lost 3 bases and J lost 6; bases outside the gene matches: 7. The CDR3 extends over 14 amino acids. In DNA, the CDR3 is TGTGCCTGGAGAAAGACAGGGGGCACGGATGGCTACACCTTC. Its protein product is CAWRKTGGTDGYTF.